The rows below give T cell receptor beta chains drawn from one sample of a study of shared clonotypes between healthy human individuals. Repertoires were generated with immunoSEQ multiplex PCR, while TCRdb's copy carries only in-frame clones and drops some. This sample has hundreds of thousands of clones, with 70% to 80% found just once. Sequenced material: PBMCs. The receptors were gathered from a woman between 40 and 55 years old in good health. Some clones in this sample may be carry-over from other donors' samples. The CDR3 runs from the conserved cysteine through the conserved F or W.

J | V | CDR3
TRBJ1-1 | TRBV11-2 | CASTQSMNTEAFF
TRBJ2-5 | TRBV5-1 | CASSSGLAGGPETQYF
TRBJ2-2 | TRBV7-3 | CASSTQDGNTGELFF
TRBJ2-7 | TRBV7-3 | CASSLAKSGTPTYEQYF
TRBJ2-2 | TRBV4-1 | CASSGGLNTGELFF
TRBJ2-7 | TRBV2 | CASKLGPAYEQYF
TRBJ1-1 | TRBV2 | CASRGGGWGEAFF
TRBJ2-7 | TRBV2 | CASKARGGGKEQYF
TRBJ2-3 | TRBV6-1 | CASNVAGGRTDTQYF
TRBJ2-7 | TRBV4-1 | CASSQALIYYEQYF
TRBJ1-3 | TRBV7-2 | CASSLSNTIYF
TRBJ2-1 | TRBV30 | CAWKRGRADNEQFF
TRBJ1-5 | TRBV18 | CASSPGQGGQPQHF
TRBJ2-6 | TRBV21-1 | CASSKVWTLRNSGANVLTF
TRBJ1-1 | TRBV2 | CASSEGALVVREAFF
TRBJ2-5 | TRBV18 | CASSPPGISETQYF
TRBJ1-3 | TRBV2 | CASSEEGAAAGTIYF
TRBJ2-7 | TRBV6-5 | CASSYSGGIYEQYF
TRBJ2-2 | TRBV10-3 | CAISEPRGAGELFF
TRBJ2-1 | TRBV7-2 | CASSPPGGGRHSNEQFF
TRBJ1-5 | TRBV30 | CAWTSGMYSNQPQHF
. | TRBV5-1 | CASGPGSSYEQYF
TRBJ2-3 | TRBV5-4 | CASSLGQTTDTQYF
TRBJ2-7 | TRBV14 | CASSQRIGGAYEQYF
TRBJ2-2 | TRBV9 | CASSVAGSVTGELFF
TRBJ2-3 | TRBV29-1 | CSGRGYRTDTQYF
TRBJ2-1 | TRBV18 | CASSLPINEQFF
TRBJ2-4 | TRBV2 | CASTLDRSGDIQYF
TRBJ2-3 | TRBV6-6 | CASSYRDITDTQYF
TRBJ1-1 | TRBV28 | CASSLPTGRGTEAFF
TRBJ2-3 | TRBV7-9 | CASVPGTGEDTQYF
TRBJ2-1 | TRBV5-4 | CASSSQAGPYNEQFF
TRBJ1-2 | TRBV11-2 | CASSLDHSGGYTF
TRBJ2-7 | TRBV6-5 | CASRPAGTGAYEQYF
TRBJ2-7 | TRBV7-8 | CASSPAWGNYEQYF
TRBJ2-1 | TRBV6-1 | CASRSPSSYNEQFF
TRBJ2-1 | TRBV5-1 | CASSGGSYNEQFF
TRBJ1-4 | TRBV28 | CASSPTPDRGEKLFF
TRBJ2-2 | TRBV2 | CASRRGQGGELFF
TRBJ2-2 | TRBV18 | CASSPPLAGGTGELFF
TRBJ2-2 | TRBV7-9 | CASSLLTGDTGELFF
TRBJ1-5 | TRBV7-9 | CASSSGQGQNQPQHF
TRBJ1-4 | TRBV7-8 | CASSLAGTSVEKLFF
TRBJ2-1 | TRBV28 | CASGLAGGSNEQFF
TRBJ2-7 | TRBV5-1 | CASSLDYEQYF
TRBJ1-5 | TRBV7-8 | CASSSHWNSNQPQHF
TRBJ2-2 | TRBV11-1 | CASSASRNTGELFF
TRBJ2-7 | TRBV18 | CASSPPPSGTLEQYF
TRBJ2-7 | TRBV5-4 | CASSLWQAYEQYF
TRBJ2-3 | TRBV28 | CASSSSLPRSGGVTDTQYF
TRBJ2-1 | TRBV11-1 | CASSQREGSYNEQFF
TRBJ1-1 | TRBV19 | CASTQGRTGNTEAFF
TRBJ2-7 | TRBV21-1 | CASSILGGGRIVEYF
TRBJ2-1 | TRBV5-5 | CASSFFAGMNNEQFF
TRBJ1-2 | TRBV4-2 | CASSQVDRGTLYGYTF
TRBJ2-7 | TRBV2 | CASSGPGLHSYEQYF